A selection of T cell receptor beta chains follows, all from one sample in a study of early T cells in non-severe SARS-CoV-2 infection. Via MiXCR, TCRdb re-called the 5' RACE reads, giving one row per CDR3 protein. The repertoire holds roughly 55,000 distinct CDR3 sequences, with roughly 10% as singletons. Sequencing used whole blood. All receptors derive from an adult who was a healthcare worker with PCR-confirmed SARS-CoV-2 infection or an uninfected control (not recorded which). Each CDR3 is given with its conserved first and last residue. Each record gives: clone size, V gene, D gene, J gene, CDR3 DNA, CDR3 protein. A D gene is named only where the DNA matches it firmly. Clone size, where shown, is once, few, many, or a class for clones that have expanded.

abundance: many
v_gene: TRBV11-2
d_gene: TRBD1
j_gene: TRBJ2-5
CDR3nt: TGTGCCAGCAGCTTAGGAGGGACAGGACAAGAGACCCAGTACTTC
CDR3aa: CASSLGGTGQETQYF

abundance: many
v_gene: TRBV19
d_gene: .
j_gene: TRBJ2-7
CDR3nt: TGTGCCAGTAGTATGAGTTCTATCCAGTACTTC
CDR3aa: CASSMSSIQYF

abundance: few
v_gene: TRBV12-3/TRBV12-4
d_gene: .
j_gene: TRBJ2-2
CDR3nt: TGTGCCAGCAGTTTAGCGAGCGGGACACTTAACACCGGGGAGCTGTTTTTT
CDR3aa: CASSLASGTLNTGELFF

abundance: few
v_gene: TRBV6-6
d_gene: TRBD1
j_gene: TRBJ2-3
CDR3nt: TGTGCCAGCACACAGACAGGGGGACCAGATACGCAGTATTTT
CDR3aa: CASTQTGGPDTQYF

abundance: .
v_gene: TRBV10-1
d_gene: .
j_gene: TRBJ1-3
CDR3nt: TGCGCCAGTCGGACGGACTCTGGAGACACCATATATTTT
CDR3aa: CASRTDSGDTIYF

abundance: few
v_gene: TRBV29-1
d_gene: .
j_gene: TRBJ2-6
CDR3nt: TGCAGCGTTGACACCGGGGGAGACTCCACTGGGGCCAACGTCCTGACTTTC
CDR3aa: CSVDTGGDSTGANVLTF

abundance: .
v_gene: TRBV20-1
d_gene: .
j_gene: TRBJ2-5
CDR3nt: TGCAGTGCCCAAGCACAGGGTGAGACCCAGTACTTC
CDR3aa: CSAQAQGETQYF

abundance: medium-sized
v_gene: TRBV29-1
d_gene: .
j_gene: TRBJ1-4
CDR3nt: TGCAGCTTCCGAAGGGGAGGGACTAATGAAAAACTGTTTTTT
CDR3aa: CSFRRGGTNEKLFF

abundance: few
v_gene: TRBV7-2
d_gene: .
j_gene: TRBJ2-1
CDR3nt: TGTGCCAGCAGCTTAGCGGGGCCCATCAGTGAGCAGTTCTTC
CDR3aa: CASSLAGPISEQFF

abundance: .
v_gene: TRBV24-1
d_gene: TRBD2
j_gene: TRBJ2-3
CDR3nt: TGTGCCACCAGTGACCCCGGACTAGCGGATACGCAGTATTTT
CDR3aa: CATSDPGLADTQYF

abundance: .
v_gene: TRBV6-5
d_gene: TRBD2
j_gene: TRBJ2-7
CDR3nt: TGTGCCAGCAGTTACTCAGTTAGCGGGAGGGACAGCTCCTACGAGCAGTACTTC
CDR3aa: CASSYSVSGRDSSYEQYF

abundance: many
v_gene: TRBV20-1
d_gene: TRBD2
j_gene: TRBJ2-1
CDR3nt: TGCAGTGCTGAAAGTAGCGGGATAAGAGGAGAGCAGTTCTTC
CDR3aa: CSAESSGIRGEQFF

abundance: few
v_gene: TRBV11-2
d_gene: .
j_gene: TRBJ2-5
CDR3nt: TGTGCCAGCAGCTTAGGGACTCGGGAGACCCAGTACTTC
CDR3aa: CASSLGTRETQYF

abundance: few
v_gene: TRBV5-6
d_gene: .
j_gene: TRBJ1-2
CDR3nt: TGTGCCAGCAGCCTAAACCGAGGCTACACCTTC
CDR3aa: CASSLNRGYTF

abundance: many
v_gene: TRBV2
d_gene: .
j_gene: TRBJ2-2
CDR3nt: TGTGCCAGCAAACCCCCGGCGAACACCGGGGAGCTGTTTTTT
CDR3aa: CASKPPANTGELFF

abundance: .
v_gene: TRBV30
d_gene: .
j_gene: TRBJ2-1
CDR3nt: TGTGTCTGGAGTCGCAATGAGCAGTTCTTC
CDR3aa: CVWSRNEQFF

abundance: few
v_gene: TRBV29-1
d_gene: .
j_gene: TRBJ2-7
CDR3nt: TGCAGCGTTGCCGGGAGTCCTACCCACGAGCAGTACTTC
CDR3aa: CSVAGSPTHEQYF

abundance: many
v_gene: TRBV28
d_gene: .
j_gene: TRBJ2-7
CDR3nt: TGTGCCAGCAGTCCCAGGGAAGACTACGAGCAGTACTTC
CDR3aa: CASSPREDYEQYF

abundance: few
v_gene: TRBV18
d_gene: TRBD1
j_gene: TRBJ1-1
CDR3nt: TGTGCCAGCTCACCCGGGACAGGGAGAATGACTGAAGCTTTCTTT
CDR3aa: CASSPGTGRMTEAFF

abundance: few
v_gene: TRBV19
d_gene: .
j_gene: TRBJ1-1
CDR3nt: TGTGCCAGTAGTGGATTTGCTGAAGCTTTCTTT
CDR3aa: CASSGFAEAFF

abundance: .
v_gene: TRBV5-1
d_gene: .
j_gene: TRBJ2-5
CDR3nt: TGCGCCAGCAGCGGGACACCCCAAGAGACCCAGTACTTC
CDR3aa: CASSGTPQETQYF

abundance: few
v_gene: TRBV11-2
d_gene: .
j_gene: TRBJ2-7
CDR3nt: TGTGCCAGCAGCCCCATTCGAGGGGGGGTCCACGAGCAGTACTTC
CDR3aa: CASSPIRGGVHEQYF

abundance: many
v_gene: TRBV2
d_gene: TRBD2
j_gene: TRBJ2-3
CDR3nt: TGTGCCAGCAGTGATTGGGCGGCGGGAGGGCCTGAAGATACGCAGTATTTT
CDR3aa: CASSDWAAGGPEDTQYF

abundance: .
v_gene: TRBV9
d_gene: .
j_gene: TRBJ1-5
CDR3nt: TGTGCCGTCTCTAGTAGCAATCAGCCCCAGCATTTT
CDR3aa: CAVSSSNQPQHF